This T cell receptor (beta chain) was captured in a study of blood T cell repertoires in COVID-19. About the study: Both acute and convalescent COVID-19 samples were obtained from the United States, Italy and Spain. Sources were T cells, B-cell-depleted T cells, or PBMCs; the material itself was cDNA or gDNA.

Per the original methods: It was from reference gene primer amplification that nucleated cell counts were estimated. Sequencing was performed with immunoSEQ multiplex PCR; in TCRdb, only in-frame clones are kept and a portion is missing. The DNA gave D and trimming, while V, J and clone size come from that table. The sample has around 88,000 clones; approximately 90% are singletons. This CDR3 has 17 amino acids. The J segment lost 7 bases and the V segment lost 0 bases, leaving 8 bases of the junction unmatched. Germline V CDR1 and CDR2: MGHDK, SYGVNS. Sequencing was performed on peripheral blood. The rearrangement joins TRBV25-1 to TRBJ2-2; 10 bases line up with TRBD1. The source of this sequence is a man aged 55 to 70 with acute or convalescent COVID-19. The CDR3 DNA sequence: TGTGCCAGCAGTGAATATGGGACAGGGGTTATTATCGGGGAGCTGTTTTTT. Protein sequence: CASSEYGTGVIIGELFF.